Shown below are 19 T cell receptor beta chains from a single sample sequenced in a study of PD-1 blockade in mismatch repair-deficient tumors. This table comes from immunoSEQ multiplex PCR, and its TCRdb copy is limited to in-frame clones, with some not included. The profile shows under 40,000 clones, over 80% of them singletons. Sequences were derived from PBMCs, sampled 38 weeks after starting pembrolizumab. The receptors were gathered from an adult with mismatch repair-deficient cancer.

CDR3 bases: TGCGCCAGCAGCCAAGATCAGCGGGGATGGAGCACAGATACGCAGTATTTT. This gives the protein CASSQDQRGWSTDTQYF. The chain couples TRBV4-1 to TRBJ2-3; 7 bases fit TRBD2. Germline assignment: CDR1 MGHRA and CDR2 YSYEKL. There are 17 residues in the CDR3. The ends lost 0 bases at V and 0 bases at J; junction bases unmatched: 6.

This clone was seen more than once but under ten times. The rearrangement links TRBV10-3 to TRBJ1-4; tentatively, D is TRBD1 (6 bases). Trimming stripped 5 bases from V and 9 bases from J, with 16 bases between. Germline V gene data show CDR1 as ENHRY and CDR2 as SYGVKD. The CDR3 is made up of 14 amino acids. This CDR3 reads CAISRDTQGQKLFF. The CDR3 DNA follows: TGTGCCATCAGTAGGGACACACAAGGGCAAAAACTGTTTTTT.

V and J are TRBV7-9 and TRBJ2-1; D might be TRBD1 (6 bases). Trimming removed 11 bases from V and 1 base from J, with 18 bases in between. This CDR3 spans 15 amino acids. Germline CDR1 reads SEHNR; CDR2 reads FQNEAQ (reference sequence). The CDR3 bases are TGTGCCTCTTCACAGGGTATGATGTCCTACAATGAGCAGTTCTTC. It specifies CASSQGMMSYNEQFF.

This chain uses TRBV19 with TRBJ2-2; TRBD2 matches at 15 bases. J was trimmed by 2 bases and V by 5 bases; bases with no gene match: 9. Germline values: CDR1 LNHDA, CDR2 SQIVND (reference sequence). There are 19 residues in the CDR3. The CDR3 DNA sequence: TGTGCCAGTAGTTCAGCCCGGACTAGCGGGAGGGCCAACACCGGGGAGCTGTTTTTT. Amino acids: CASSSARTSGRANTGELFF.

V and J are TRBV19 and TRBJ2-3, with 8 positions matching TRBD2. The trim removed 5 bases at V and 0 bases at J, leaving 4 bases unmatched. The CDR3 is made up of 15 amino acids. CDR1 is LNHDA, CDR2 SQIVND, per germline (reference sequence). The CDR3 protein is CASSSIAGSTDTQYF. In DNA form, the CDR3 reads TGTGCCAGTAGTTCCATAGCGGGAAGCACAGATACGCAGTATTTT.

Only a few counts were recorded for this clone. The gene calls are TRBV6-6 and TRBJ2-7, with TRBD1 as a possible D gene (6 bases). Germline assignment: CDR1 MNHNY and CDR2 SVGAGI (reference sequence). V was trimmed by 10 bases and J by 0 bases, leaving 16 bases between them. The CDR3 sequence is 14 residues long. The CDR3 loop is CAISGAHSSYEQYF. Written as DNA, the CDR3 is TGTGCCATCTCAGGGGCCCACAGCTCCTACGAGCAGTACTTC.

The J gene is TRBJ2-5, the V gene TRBV2; 7 positions match TRBD1. V gave up 6 bases and J gave up 1 base; unmatched junction bases: 11. The CDR3 contains 16 residues. Germline values: CDR1 SNHLY, CDR2 FYNNEI. This CDR3 reads CASRESGTEFQETQYF. CDR3 DNA: TGTGCCAGCAGGGAATCCGGGACAGAGTTCCAAGAGACCCAGTACTTC.

The chain joins TRBV5-1 to TRBJ2-3; tentative D call: TRBD1 (5 bases). V was shortened by 2 bases and J by 5 bases, with 12 bases between the two germline ends. The CDR3 sequence is 14 residues long. The germline gives CDR1 SGHRS, CDR2 YFSETQ. The CDR3: CASSFTQGRDTQYF. The CDR3 region has the DNA TGCGCCAGCAGCTTTACCCAGGGCAGAGATACGCAGTATTTT.

This clone was observed a handful of times. The chain uses TRBV7-6 and TRBJ2-7, with TRBD2 as a possible D gene (6 bases). Looked up from germline, CDR1 is SGHVS and CDR2 is FNYEAQ. V was clipped by 4 bases and J by 2 bases, with 30 bases between them. This CDR3 is built from 20 residues. The CDR3 DNA reads TGTGCCAGCAGCTCCTCGTTTGAAGGGGAAACGCGGGACGGAACCTACGAGCAGTACTTC. Translation gives CASSSSFEGETRDGTYEQYF.

This clone was seen just once. V is TRBV5-6 and J is TRBJ1-2, with D possibly TRBD1 on 6 matching bases. The CDR3 extends over 13 amino acids. V was cut by 0 bases and J by 4 bases, with 7 bases left in between. Germline loops: CDR1 SGHDT, CDR2 YYEEEE. The CDR3 DNA reads as TGTGCCAGCAGCTTGGGGACAGCCTATGGCTACACCTTC. It specifies CASSLGTAYGYTF. Using reference TRBV5-6 and TRBJ1-2 for the parts outside the CDR3, the full variable domain is DAGVTQSPTHLIKTRGQQVTLRCSPKSGHDTVSWYQQALGQGPQFIFQYYEEEERQRGNFPDRFSGHQFPNYSSELNVNALLLGDSALYLCASSLGTAYGYTFGSGTRLTVV.

The CDR3 DNA sequence: TGTGCCAGCAGCGCTTCAACAGGGTGGAATCAGCCCCAGCATTTT. Its translation is CASSASTGWNQPQHF. The V and J genes are TRBV9 and TRBJ1-5; D is perhaps TRBD1 (6 bases). The CDR3 covers 15 residues. V lost 3 bases and J lost 4, with 14 bases in between. Germline V CDR1 and CDR2: SGDLS, YYNGEE.

This chain links TRBV7-2 with TRBJ2-3, with 11 bases matching TRBD2. CDR1 and CDR2 (germline): SGHTA, FQGNSA. This CDR3 spans 16 amino acids. V dropped 6 bases and J dropped 2; count of bases not matched to a gene: 7. The DNA for the CDR3 is TGTGCCAGCAGGAGTGGGACTAGCGGTACCACAGATACGCAGTATTTT. This sequence encodes CASRSGTSGTTDTQYF.

The rearrangement uses TRBV7-2 and TRBJ2-3; perhaps TRBD1 as D (7 bases). V dropped 2 bases and J dropped 6 bases, with 18 bases sitting between them. CDR3 length: 16 amino acids. Germline CDR1 SGHTA, CDR2 FQGNSA. In nucleotides, the CDR3 is TGTGCCAGCAGCTTAAGAGGGCCAGGGGGGTCGGATACGCAGTATTTT. Protein: CASSLRGPGGSDTQYF.

This chain joins TRBV19 and TRBJ2-3, with D maybe TRBD2 (6 bases). There are 15 residues in the CDR3. CDR1 is LNHDA and CDR2 is SQIVND in the germline V gene (reference sequence). The germline V and J ends were trimmed by 0 bases and 3 bases, with 10 bases remaining between them. As DNA, the CDR3 is TGTGCCAGTAGTATAGATCACGGGGGTACAGATACGCAGTATTTT. It specifies CASSIDHGGTDTQYF.

This clone occurred a few times. The V call is TRBV7-8, the J call TRBJ2-7; 8 bases match TRBD2. This CDR3 spans 15 amino acids. With 4 bases clipped from V and 3 bases from J, the junction kept 8 bases outside the gene matches. Germline-derived CDR1 and CDR2 are SGHVS and FQNEAQ. The CDR3 region has the DNA TGTGCCAGCAGCTCCCGAACGGGAGGGGGCTACGAGCAGTACTTC. This translates into CASSSRTGGGYEQYF.

The genes are TRBV19 and TRBJ2-3; 7 positions match TRBD2. The germline CDR1 and CDR2 sequences are LNHDA and SQIVND (reference sequence). Trimming took 0 bases from V and 5 from J; bases not matched to a gene: 2. The CDR3 length is 14 residues. CDR3 in DNA: TGTGCCAGTAGTATAGATTGGGGGGGAGATACGCAGTATTTT. It encodes CASSIDWGGDTQYF.

V is TRBV15 and J is TRBJ2-7; TRBD1 matches at 9 bases. Germline lookup yields CDR1 LNHNV and CDR2 YYDKDF (reference sequence). Germline trimming cut 5 bases from V and 2 bases from J; bases unmatched to any gene: 7. The CDR3 is 15 residues long. In nucleotides, the CDR3 is TGTGCCACCAGCGTCGGGACAGGGTATACCTACGAGCAGTACTTC. Its protein is CATSVGTGYTYEQYF.

The chain joins TRBV4-2 to TRBJ2-7, with TRBD1 matching 7 bases. J gave up 2 bases and V 4 bases, and 11 bases lay outside the gene matches. This CDR3 is 16 amino acids long. Germline V CDR1 and CDR2: LGHNA, YNFKEQ. CDR3 region: CASSLGDRVTPYEQYF. CDR3 bases: TGTGCCAGCAGCCTAGGAGACAGGGTGACCCCCTACGAGCAGTACTTC.

The chain combines TRBV5-1 with TRBJ2-1; 8 positions agree with TRBD1. This CDR3 has 15 amino acids. The germline V gene has CDR1 SGHRS and CDR2 YFSETQ. V lost 4 bases and J lost 2; bases outside the gene matches: 5. CDR3 nucleotides: TGCGCCAGCAGCGGGGGACAGGTTCCCTACAATGAGCAGTTCTTC. Its translation is CASSGGQVPYNEQFF. Looking up the rest from reference TRBV5-1 and TRBJ2-1 gives the full variable domain: KAGVTQTPRYLIKTRGQQVTLSCSPISGHRSVSWYQQTPGQGLQFLFEYFSETQRNKGNFPGRFSGRQFSNSRSEMNVSTLELGDSALYLCASSGGQVPYNEQFFGPGTRLTVL.